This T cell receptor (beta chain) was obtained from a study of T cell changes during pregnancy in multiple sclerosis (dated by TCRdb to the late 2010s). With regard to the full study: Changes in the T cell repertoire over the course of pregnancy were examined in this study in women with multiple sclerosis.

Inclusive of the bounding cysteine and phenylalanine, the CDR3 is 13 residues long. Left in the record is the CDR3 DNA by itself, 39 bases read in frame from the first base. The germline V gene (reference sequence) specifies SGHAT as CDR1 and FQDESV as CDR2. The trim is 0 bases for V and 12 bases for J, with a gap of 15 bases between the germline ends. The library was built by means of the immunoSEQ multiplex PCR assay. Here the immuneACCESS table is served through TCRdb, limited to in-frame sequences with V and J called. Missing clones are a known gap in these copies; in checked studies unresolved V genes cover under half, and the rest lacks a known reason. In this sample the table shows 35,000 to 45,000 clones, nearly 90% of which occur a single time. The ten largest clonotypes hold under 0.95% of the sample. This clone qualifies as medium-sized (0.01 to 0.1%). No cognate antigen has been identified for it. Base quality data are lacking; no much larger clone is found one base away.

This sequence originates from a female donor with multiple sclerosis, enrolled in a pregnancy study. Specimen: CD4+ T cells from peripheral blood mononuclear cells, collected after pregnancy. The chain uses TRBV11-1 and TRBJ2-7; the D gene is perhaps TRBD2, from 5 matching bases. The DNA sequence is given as TGTGCCAGCAGCTTAGCGAGGGAGTCAGGTCCGTACTTC. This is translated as CASSLARESGPYF.